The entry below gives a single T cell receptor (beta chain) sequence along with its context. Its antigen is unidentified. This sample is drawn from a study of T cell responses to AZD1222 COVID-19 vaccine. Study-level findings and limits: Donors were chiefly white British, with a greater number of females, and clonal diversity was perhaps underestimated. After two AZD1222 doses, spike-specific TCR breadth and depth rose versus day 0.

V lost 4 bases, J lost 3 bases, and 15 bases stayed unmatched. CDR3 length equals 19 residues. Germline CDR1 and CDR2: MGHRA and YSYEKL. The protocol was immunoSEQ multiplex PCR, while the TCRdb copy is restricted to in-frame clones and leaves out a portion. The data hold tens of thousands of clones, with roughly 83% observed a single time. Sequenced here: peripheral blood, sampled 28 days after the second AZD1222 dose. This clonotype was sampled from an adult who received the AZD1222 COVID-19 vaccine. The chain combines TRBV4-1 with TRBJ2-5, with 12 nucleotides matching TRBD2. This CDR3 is CASSLRFTSGGPPKETQYF. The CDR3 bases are TGCGCCAGCAGCCTCCGTTTCACTAGCGGGGGGCCCCCTAAAGAGACCCAGTACTTC.